A single sample gave rise to the 8 T cell receptor beta chains below, sequenced in a study of blood T cell repertoires in COVID-19. Libraries were prepared by immunoSEQ multiplex PCR; TCRdb keeps only in-frame clonotypes and omits some of them. The table records some 350,000 clones, approximately 86% of them present only once. Specimen: peripheral blood. The source of these receptors is a human donor in a cohort sampled during active COVID-19.

The genes are TRBV5-1 and TRBJ2-5; 8 nucleotides agree with TRBD1. The CDR3 has 14 amino acids. Germline-derived CDR1 and CDR2 are SGHRS and YFSETQ. V shed 4 bases, J shed 0 bases, and the junction held 2 bases outside the gene matches. The CDR3 sequence: CASSRDRNQETQYF. For the CDR3, the DNA is TGCGCCAGCAGCCGGGACAGGAACCAAGAGACCCAGTACTTC.

V gene TRBV10-3 combines with J gene TRBJ2-1, with D maybe TRBD1 (6 bases). The CDR3 extends over 13 amino acids. Deletions cut 5 bases from V and 8 bases from J, with 13 bases between. Germline assignment: CDR1 ENHRY and CDR2 SYGVKD. The CDR3 DNA reads as TGTGCCATCAGTTTGACAGGTTCTCATGAGCAGTTCTTC. This translates into CAISLTGSHEQFF.

The CDR3 DNA is TGTGCCAGCAGTGGGACCGGGACAGGGATCGGCTACACCTTC. Protein product: CASSGTGTGIGYTF. This chain connects TRBV28 to TRBJ1-2, with 9 bases identical to TRBD1. Germline lookup yields CDR1 MDHEN and CDR2 SYDVKM. The CDR3 sequence is 14 residues long. After removal of 5 bases from V and 8 bases from J, the junction contained 9 bases not matched to a gene.

The chain uses TRBV11-2 and TRBJ1-2; 7 nucleotides align to TRBD1. The CDR3 has 14 residues. Germline loops: CDR1 SGHAT, CDR2 FQNNGV. With V trimmed by 5 bases and J by 2 bases, 5 bases remained unmatched. This CDR3 reads CASSPATGNYGYTF. The CDR3 coding sequence is TGTGCCAGCAGCCCCGCGACAGGGAACTATGGCTACACCTTC.

The V call is TRBV2, the J call TRBJ2-1; a possible D gene is TRBD1 (5 bases). CDR3 length: 15 residues. V lost 4 bases and J 3 bases, leaving 13 bases between the germline ends. CDR1 and CDR2 from the germline V gene are SNHLY and FYNNEI. The CDR3 DNA is TGTGCCAGCAGTGCGGGTAGGGGAAGCTACAATGAGCAGTTCTTC. Translation gives CASSAGRGSYNEQFF.

The chain joins TRBV21-1 to TRBJ2-1; the table calls TRBD2, which could not be checked here. TRBV21-1 is a pseudogene. This CDR3 is 22 amino acids long. The CDR3 sequence is CASSNPGLAGGKYEGSYNEQFF. CDR3 DNA sequence: TGTGCCAGCAGCAACCCGGGACTAGCGGGAGGGAAGTATGAGGGCTCCTACAATGAGCAGTTCTTC.

This sequence joins TRBV7-8 and TRBJ2-1, with 8 bases aligning to TRBD2. The CDR3 is 15 residues long. V trimming: 1 base; J trimming: 7 bases; junction bases outside the gene matches: 6. Per the germline V gene, CDR1 is SGHVS and CDR2 is FQNEAQ. This CDR3 is CASSLVGRARNEQFF. CDR3 DNA sequence: TGTGCCAGCAGCTTAGTCGGGAGGGCCAGAAATGAGCAGTTCTTC.

The chain combines TRBV5-4 with TRBJ2-7; 7 nucleotides line up with TRBD1. This CDR3 contains 13 residues. V trimming: 4 bases; J trimming: 1 base; junction bases outside the gene matches: 2. Germline CDR1 reads SGHNT; CDR2 reads YYREEE (reference sequence). The CDR3: CASSADRSYEQYF. Written as DNA, the CDR3 is TGTGCCAGCAGCGCGGACAGGTCCTACGAGCAGTACTTC.